The following is a TCR beta chain sequence with its context. The source of the sample is a study of T-cell reconstitution after alpha-beta-depleted transplantation in children. V gave up 2 bases and J gave up 7 bases; unmatched junction bases: 7. Germline CDR1 MGHRA, CDR2 YSYEKL. This CDR3 contains 15 residues. The library targeted TCRbeta and was prepared with unique molecular identifiers. TCRdb re-derived calls from the PCR reads in MiXCR, one entry per CDR3 protein. The sample has about 610,000 distinct CDR3 sequences, roughly a tenth seen once; the top ten hold about 4%. The TCR sequence derives from a human donor who donated a stem cell graft to a child with acute myeloid leukemia. V usage is TRBV4-1 and J usage is TRBJ2-7; 11 positions agree with TRBD2. This material consisted of PBMCs from the stem cell graft donor, taken from the stem cell graft. CDR3 DNA: TGCGCCAGCAGCCAAACTACGGGGACTAGCGGAGAGCAGTACTTC. It encodes CASSQTTGTSGEQYF.